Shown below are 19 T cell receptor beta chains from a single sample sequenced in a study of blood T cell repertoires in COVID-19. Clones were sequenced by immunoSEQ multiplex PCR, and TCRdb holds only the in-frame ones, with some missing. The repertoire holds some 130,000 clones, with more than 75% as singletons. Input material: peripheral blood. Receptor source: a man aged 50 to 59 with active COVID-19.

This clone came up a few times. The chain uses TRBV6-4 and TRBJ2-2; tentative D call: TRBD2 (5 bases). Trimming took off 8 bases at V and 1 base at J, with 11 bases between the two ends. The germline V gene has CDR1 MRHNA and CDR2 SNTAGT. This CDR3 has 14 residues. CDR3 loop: CASRSDWNTGELFF. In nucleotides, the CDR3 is TGTGCCAGCCGTAGCGATTGGAACACCGGGGAGCTGTTTTTT.

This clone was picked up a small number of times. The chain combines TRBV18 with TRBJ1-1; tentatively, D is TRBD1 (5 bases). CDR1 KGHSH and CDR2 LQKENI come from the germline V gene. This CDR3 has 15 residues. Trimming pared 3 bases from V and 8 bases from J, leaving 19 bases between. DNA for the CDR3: TGTGCCAGCTCACCCCGCCAGGGCTCTCTCGAAGAAGCTTTCTTT. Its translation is CASSPRQGSLEEAFF. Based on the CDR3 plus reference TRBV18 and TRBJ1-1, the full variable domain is NAGVMQNPRHLVRRRGQEARLRCSPMKGHSHVYWYRQLPEEGLKFMVYLQKENIIDESGMPKERFSAEFPKEGPSILRIQQVVRGDSAAYFCASSPRQGSLEEAFFGQGTRLTVV.

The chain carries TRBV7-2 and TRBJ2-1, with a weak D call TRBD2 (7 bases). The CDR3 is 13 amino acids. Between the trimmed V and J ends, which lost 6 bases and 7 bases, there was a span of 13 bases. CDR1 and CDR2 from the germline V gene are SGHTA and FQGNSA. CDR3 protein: CASRLGGGNEQFF. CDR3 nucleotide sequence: TGTGCCAGCAGACTGGGAGGGGGGAATGAGCAGTTCTTC.

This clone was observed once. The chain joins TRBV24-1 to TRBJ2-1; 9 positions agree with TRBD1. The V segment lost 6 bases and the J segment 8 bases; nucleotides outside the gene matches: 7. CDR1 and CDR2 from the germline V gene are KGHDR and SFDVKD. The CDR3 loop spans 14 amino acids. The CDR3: CATSSSQGAHEQFF. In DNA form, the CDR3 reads TGTGCCACCAGTTCTTCACAGGGGGCTCATGAGCAGTTCTTC.

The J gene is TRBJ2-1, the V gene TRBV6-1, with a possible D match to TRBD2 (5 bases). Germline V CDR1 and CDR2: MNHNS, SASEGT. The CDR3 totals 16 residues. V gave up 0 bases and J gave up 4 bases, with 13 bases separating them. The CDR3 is CASSEAVRGSYNEQFF. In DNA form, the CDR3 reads TGTGCCAGCAGTGAAGCAGTTCGGGGATCGTACAATGAGCAGTTCTTC.

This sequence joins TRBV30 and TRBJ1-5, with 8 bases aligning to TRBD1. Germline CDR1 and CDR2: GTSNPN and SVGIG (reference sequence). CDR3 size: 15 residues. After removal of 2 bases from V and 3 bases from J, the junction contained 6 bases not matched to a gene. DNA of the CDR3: TGTGCCTGGAGTACCAGGGGGCCTGACAATCAGCCCCAGCATTTT. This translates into CAWSTRGPDNQPQHF. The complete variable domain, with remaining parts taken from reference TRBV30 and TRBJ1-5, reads SQTIHQWPATLVQPVGSPLSLECTVEGTSNPNLYWYRQAAGRGLQLLFYSVGIGQISSEVPQNLSASRPQDRQFILSSKKLLLSDSGFYLCAWSTRGPDNQPQHFGDGTRLSIL.

CDR3 sequence reads: CASSTKRQGLLQETQYF. CDR3 nucleotides: TGTGCCAGTAGTACCAAAAGACAGGGGTTACTCCAAGAGACCCAGTACTTC. V is TRBV19 and J is TRBJ2-5; 8 bases are shared with TRBD1. V shed 4 bases and J 1 base; nucleotides not matched to a gene: 11. The CDR3 covers 17 residues. CDR1 is LNHDA, CDR2 SQIVND, per germline (reference sequence).

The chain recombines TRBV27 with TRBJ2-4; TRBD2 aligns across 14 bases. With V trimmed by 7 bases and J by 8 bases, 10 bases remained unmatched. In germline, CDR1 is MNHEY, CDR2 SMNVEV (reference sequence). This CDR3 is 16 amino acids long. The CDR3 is CASINRTSGRMDIQYF. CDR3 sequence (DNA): TGTGCCAGCATAAATCGGACTAGCGGGAGGATGGACATTCAGTACTTC.

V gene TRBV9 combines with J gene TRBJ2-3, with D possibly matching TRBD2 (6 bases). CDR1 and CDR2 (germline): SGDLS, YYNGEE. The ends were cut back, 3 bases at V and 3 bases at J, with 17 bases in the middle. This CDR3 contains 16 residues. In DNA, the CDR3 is TGTGCCAGCAGCGGCGGGGTTAACGGACGGACAGATACGCAGTATTTT. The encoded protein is CASSGGVNGRTDTQYF. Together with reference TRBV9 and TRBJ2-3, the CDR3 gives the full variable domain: DSGVTQTPKHLITATGQRVTLRCSPRSGDLSVYWYQQSLDQGLQFLIQYYNGEERAKGNILERFSAQQFPDLHSELNLSSLELGDSALYFCASSGGVNGRTDTQYFGPGTRLTVL.

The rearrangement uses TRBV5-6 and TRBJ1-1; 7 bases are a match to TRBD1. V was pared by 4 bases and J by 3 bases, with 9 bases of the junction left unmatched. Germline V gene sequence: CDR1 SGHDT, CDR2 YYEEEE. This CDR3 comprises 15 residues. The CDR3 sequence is CASSGQTGMDTEAFF. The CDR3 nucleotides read TGTGCCAGCAGCGGACAGACAGGGATGGACACTGAAGCTTTCTTT.

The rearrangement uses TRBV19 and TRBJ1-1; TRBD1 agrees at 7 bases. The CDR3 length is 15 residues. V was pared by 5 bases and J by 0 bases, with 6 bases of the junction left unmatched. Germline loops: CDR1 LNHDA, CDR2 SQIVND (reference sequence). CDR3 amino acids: CASSPPGQMNTEAFF. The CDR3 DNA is TGTGCCAGTAGTCCCCCGGGACAGATGAACACTGAAGCTTTCTTT.

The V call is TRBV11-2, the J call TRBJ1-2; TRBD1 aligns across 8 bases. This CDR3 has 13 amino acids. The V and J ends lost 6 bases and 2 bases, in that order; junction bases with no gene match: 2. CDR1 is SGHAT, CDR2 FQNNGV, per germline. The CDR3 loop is CASRRTGNYGYTF. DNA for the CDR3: TGTGCCAGCAGGAGGACAGGGAACTATGGCTACACCTTC.

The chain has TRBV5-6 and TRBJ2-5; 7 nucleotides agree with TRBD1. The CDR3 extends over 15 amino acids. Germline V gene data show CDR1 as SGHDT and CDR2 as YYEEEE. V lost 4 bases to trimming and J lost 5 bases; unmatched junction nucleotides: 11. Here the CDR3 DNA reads TGTGCCAGCAGCGCAGACAGGGAGTTCAGGGAGACCCAGTACTTC. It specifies CASSADREFRETQYF.

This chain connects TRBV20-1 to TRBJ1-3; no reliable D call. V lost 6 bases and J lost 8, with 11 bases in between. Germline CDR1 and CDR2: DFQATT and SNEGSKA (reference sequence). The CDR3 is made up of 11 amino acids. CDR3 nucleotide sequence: TGCAGTGCCCTCGACCGGGACACCATATATTTT. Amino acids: CSALDRDTIYF.

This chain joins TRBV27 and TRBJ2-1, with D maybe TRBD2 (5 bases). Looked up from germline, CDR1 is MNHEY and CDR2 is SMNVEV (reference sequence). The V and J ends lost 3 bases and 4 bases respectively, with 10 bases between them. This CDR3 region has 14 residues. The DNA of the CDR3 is TGTGCCAGCAGTTTTCGAAGGACTTACAATGAGCAGTTCTTC. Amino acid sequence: CASSFRRTYNEQFF.

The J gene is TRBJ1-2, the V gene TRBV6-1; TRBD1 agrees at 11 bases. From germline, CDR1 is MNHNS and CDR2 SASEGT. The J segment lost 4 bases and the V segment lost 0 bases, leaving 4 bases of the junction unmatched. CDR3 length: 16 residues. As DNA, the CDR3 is TGTGCCAGCAGTGAAGCGCTCGGGACAGGGGGCTATGGCTACACCTTC. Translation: CASSEALGTGGYGYTF.

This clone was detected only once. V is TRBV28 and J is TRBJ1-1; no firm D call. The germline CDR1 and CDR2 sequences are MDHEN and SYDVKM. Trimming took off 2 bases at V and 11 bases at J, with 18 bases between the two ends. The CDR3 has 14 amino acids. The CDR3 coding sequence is TGTGCCAGCAGTTTACCTCTCACCGGAACGGAGGCTTTCTTT. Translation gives CASSLPLTGTEAFF.

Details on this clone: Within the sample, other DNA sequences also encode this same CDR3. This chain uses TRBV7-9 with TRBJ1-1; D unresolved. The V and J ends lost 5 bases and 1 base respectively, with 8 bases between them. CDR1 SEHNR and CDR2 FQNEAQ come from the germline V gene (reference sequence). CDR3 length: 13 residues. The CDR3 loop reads CASSPRRNTEAFF. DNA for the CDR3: TGTGCCAGCAGCCCCAGGCGGAACACTGAAGCTTTCTTT.

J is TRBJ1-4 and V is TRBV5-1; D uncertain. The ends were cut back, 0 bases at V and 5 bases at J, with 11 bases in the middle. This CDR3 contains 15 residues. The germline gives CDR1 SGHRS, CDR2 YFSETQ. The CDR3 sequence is CASSLDGTGNEKLFF. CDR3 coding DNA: TGCGCCAGCAGCTTGGATGGAACGGGGAATGAAAAACTGTTTTTT.